Presented here are 9 T cell receptor beta chains from one specimen sequenced in a study of identical twins. TCRdb called the 5' RACE reads again in MiXCR, with one record for every CDR3 protein. The sample includes 120,000 to 150,000 distinct CDR3 sequences, 3% to 4.5% of them seen just once. The source material was memory T cells sorted from blood. These receptors all stem from a man younger than 35 in good health.

This clonotype has at least ten counts. V gene TRBV18 combines with J gene TRBJ2-7; 8 bases map to TRBD2. The CDR3 spans 15 residues. With V trimmed by 2 bases and J by 5 bases, 8 bases remained unmatched. The germline gives CDR1 KGHSH, CDR2 LQKENI. CDR3 in amino acids: CASSPISGSVDEQYF. DNA of the CDR3: TGTGCCAGCTCACCAATCAGCGGGAGCGTCGACGAGCAGTACTTC. Together with reference TRBV18 and TRBJ2-7, the CDR3 gives the full variable domain: NAGVMQNPRHLVRRRGQEARLRCSPMKGHSHVYWYRQLPEEGLKFMVYLQKENIIDESGMPKERFSAEFPKEGPSILRIQQVVRGDSAAYFCASSPISGSVDEQYFGPGTRLTVT.

This clonotype has ten or more counts. The conserved final phenylalanine or tryptophan is absent from the CDR3, which likely points to a read error. The CDR3 loop reads CASRASGSNNEQFL. The CDR3 nucleotides are TGTGCCAGCAGGGCTAGCGGGAGTAACAATGAGCAGTTCCTC. V gene TRBV12-3 or TRBV12-4 combines with J gene TRBJ2-1; 10 bases are shared with TRBD2. J lost 5 bases, V lost 6 bases, and 4 bases had no gene match. This CDR3 contains 14 residues.

In its sample, this clonotype was seen many times. The rearrangement joins TRBV5-6 to TRBJ2-3; no clear D. With 5 bases removed from V and 2 bases from J, the gap between germline ends came to 6 bases. Germline CDR1 and CDR2: SGHDT and YYEEEE. This CDR3 comprises 12 residues. This CDR3 is CASRQNTDTQYF. DNA of the CDR3: TGTGCCAGCAGACAGAACACAGATACGCAGTATTTT.

This clonotype was counted at least ten times. The J gene is TRBJ1-2, the V gene TRBV19; D remains unclear. Germline V gives CDR1 LNHDA, CDR2 SQIVND (reference sequence). This CDR3 has 13 residues. Trimming stripped 8 bases from V and 8 bases from J, with 18 bases between. CDR3 residues: CASEGPTRGGYTF. The CDR3 DNA reads TGTGCCAGTGAAGGGCCGACAAGAGGCGGCTACACCTTC.

This clonotype was found many times. The CDR3 nucleotides are TGCAGTGCTGGGTCCGGGACGGCGAACTATGGCTACACCTTC. This sequence encodes CSAGSGTANYGYTF. The V and J genes are TRBV20-1 and TRBJ1-2, with TRBD1 as a possible D gene (5 bases). The CDR3 extends over 14 amino acids. Deletions cut 5 bases from V and 2 bases from J, with 15 bases between. The V gene's germline CDR1 is DFQATT and CDR2 SNEGSKA (reference sequence).

This clonotype has ten or more counts. CDR3 sequence reads: CATVGGDWGNEQFF. As DNA, the CDR3 is TGTGCCACCGTCGGGGGCGATTGGGGGAATGAGCAGTTCTTC. The chain has TRBV15 and TRBJ2-1; D possibly matches TRBD1 or TRBD2 (6 bases each). The V and J ends lost 8 bases and 7 bases respectively, with 18 bases between them. The CDR3 spans 14 residues. CDR1 and CDR2 (germline): LNHNV, YYDKDF (reference sequence). Variable domain in full (rest from reference TRBV15 and TRBJ2-1): DAMVIQNPRYQVTQFGKPVTLSCSQTLNHNVMYWYQQKSSQAPKLLFHYYDKDFNNEADTPDNFQSRRPNTSFCFLDIRSPGLGDTAMYLCATVGGDWGNEQFFGPGTRLTVL.

This clonotype was seen repeatedly, ten times or more. The chain joins TRBV5-1 to TRBJ2-1, with D possibly being TRBD1 (5 bases). Germline loops: CDR1 SGHRS, CDR2 YFSETQ. The V and J ends lost 6 bases and 0 bases respectively, with 10 bases between them. CDR3 length: 14 residues. CDR3 sequence reads: CASNGHPSYNEQFF. The CDR3 DNA reads TGCGCCAGCAACGGACATCCCTCCTACAATGAGCAGTTCTTC.

This clonotype was detected many times. The gene calls are TRBV6-5 and TRBJ2-3, with 12 bases fitting TRBD2. This CDR3 has 18 residues. Germline V gives CDR1 MNHEY, CDR2 SVGAGI. V was clipped by 2 bases and J by 4 bases; unmatched bases: 10. CDR3 DNA: TGTGCCAGCAGTTACGCTAGCGGGAGGGCCTTGAGGCCAGATACGCAGTATTTT. This gives the protein CASSYASGRALRPDTQYF.

V is TRBV12-3 or TRBV12-4 and J is TRBJ2-1; D is perhaps TRBD2 (6 bases). With 4 bases removed from V and 0 bases from J, the gap between germline ends came to 10 bases. The CDR3 sequence is 15 residues long. The CDR3 DNA follows: TGTGCCAGCAGTTCCGGCGGGATCTCCTACAATGAGCAGTTCTTC. Its protein is CASSSGGISYNEQFF.